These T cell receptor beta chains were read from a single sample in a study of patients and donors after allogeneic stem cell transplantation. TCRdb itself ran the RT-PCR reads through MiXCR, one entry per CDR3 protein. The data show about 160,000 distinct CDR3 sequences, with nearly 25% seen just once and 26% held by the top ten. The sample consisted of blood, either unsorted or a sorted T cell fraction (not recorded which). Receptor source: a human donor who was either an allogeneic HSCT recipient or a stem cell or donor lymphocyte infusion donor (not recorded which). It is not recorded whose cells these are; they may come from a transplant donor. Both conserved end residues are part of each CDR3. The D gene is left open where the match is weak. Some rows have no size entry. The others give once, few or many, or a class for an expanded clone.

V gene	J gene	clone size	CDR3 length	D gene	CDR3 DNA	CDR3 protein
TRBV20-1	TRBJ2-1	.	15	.	TGCAGTGCTAGAGCCCCAGCGGAGGATAACAATGAGCAGTTCTTC	CSARAPAEDNNEQFF
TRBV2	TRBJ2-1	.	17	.	TGTGCCAGCAGTGAAGGGTTCACGGGTAGCTCCTACAATGAGCAGTTCTTC	CASSEGFTGSSYNEQFF
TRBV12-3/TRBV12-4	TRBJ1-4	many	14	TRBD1	TGTGCCAGCAGTTTGCCAGGGGGCTTTGAAAAACTGTTTTTT	CASSLPGGFEKLFF
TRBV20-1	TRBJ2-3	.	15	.	TGCAGTGCTACCCCTTGGGGCGACAACACAGATACGCAGTATTTT	CSATPWGDNTDTQYF
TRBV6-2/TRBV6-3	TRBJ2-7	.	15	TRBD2	TGTGCCAGCAGCATTGGACTAGCGGGTCTCTACGAGCAGTACTTC	CASSIGLAGLYEQYF
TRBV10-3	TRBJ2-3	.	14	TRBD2	TGTGCCATCAGGGGGGGGACTCCTGCGCCTACGCAGTATTTT	CAIRGGTPAPTQYF
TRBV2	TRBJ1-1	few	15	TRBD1	TGTGCCAGCATTGACAGGGGGAACATGAACACTGAAGCTTTCTTT	CASIDRGNMNTEAFF
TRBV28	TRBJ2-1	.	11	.	TGTGCCACAGGACCGCCACATGAGCAGTTCTTC	CATGPPHEQFF
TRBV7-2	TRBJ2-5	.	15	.	TGTGCCAGCAGCTTAGGGTACGGGGTTCTCAGAACCCAGTACTTC	CASSLGYGVLRTQYF
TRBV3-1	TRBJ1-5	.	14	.	TGTGCCAGCAGCCATGGGGGGGCGAACCAGCCCCAGCATTTT	CASSHGGANQPQHF
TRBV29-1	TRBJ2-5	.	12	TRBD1	TGCAGCGTTTGGACAGGCCAAGAGACCCAGTACTTC	CSVWTGQETQYF
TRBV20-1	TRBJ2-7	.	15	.	TGCAGTGCTAGAGAATCAGGGGCCCCGACCTACGAGCAGTACTTC	CSARESGAPTYEQYF
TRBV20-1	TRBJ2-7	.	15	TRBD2	TGCAGTGCTAGAGATTTGGCTAGCGGAGTCTGGGAGCAGTACTTC	CSARDLASGVWEQYF
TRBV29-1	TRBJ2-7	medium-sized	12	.	TGCAGCGCCCAGGGATACTACTACGAGCAGTACTTC	CSAQGYYYEQYF
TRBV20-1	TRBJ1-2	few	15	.	TGCAGTGCTAGACTCACCGGGGGTTCTAACTATGGCTACACCTTC	CSARLTGGSNYGYTF
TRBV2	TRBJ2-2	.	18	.	TGTGCCAGCAGTGAGGGTTCAGGGTTGTATTCGAGGACCGGGGAGCTGTTTTTT	CASSEGSGLYSRTGELFF
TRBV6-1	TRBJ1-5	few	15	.	TGTGCCAGCAGTGGATTCCAAGGGGAGGGTCAGCCCCAGCATTTT	CASSGFQGEGQPQHF